The present T cell receptor beta chain was sequenced within a study of T cells in Graves' hyperthyroidism and ophthalmopathy. Graves' hyperthyroidism was deemed stable absent ophthalmopathy progression within 18 months. Study-wide results and limits: Patients with ophthalmopathy were separated from those with stable hyperthyroidism by a 13 V-J model. The majority of expanded thyroid clonotypes above 0.001 also appeared in blood.

RNA transcripts gave rise to amplified TCR beta CDR3 regions. The TCR CDR3 was amplified in a first-round RT-PCR using the HTBI primer set. MiXCR, run by TCRdb on the multiplex PCR reads, gives a single entry per CDR3 protein. The sample includes a few hundred thousand distinct CDR3 sequences, 19% of them seen just once. This clonotype was observed many times. Its specificity is not known. The sequence was collected from a young woman with Graves' hyperthyroidism. Sequences were obtained from blood.

For the CDR3, the DNA is TGTGCCAGCAGTGAATTTCCGCAGGGATCCTACGAGCAGTACTTC. Translated, it gives CASSEFPQGSYEQYF. This chain joins TRBV6-1 and TRBJ2-7; D is perhaps TRBD1 (5 bases). Between the trimmed V and J ends, which lost 2 bases and 1 base, there was a span of 12 bases. Germline V gives CDR1 MNHNS, CDR2 SASEGT. The CDR3 is 15 amino acids.